The clone carrying this T cell receptor (beta chain) was seen many times. What it binds is not known. The read is 3 residues too short to cover the CDR3 end, so that end is filled in from the germline J gene. This entry is derived from a study of T cell clonality in common variable immunodeficiency. Patients and controls were mostly of Caucasian heritage. Method: immunoSEQ multiplex PCR; TCRdb's copy keeps in-frame clones and lacks some. This repertoire holds 80,000 or so clones, and none appear only once. Study outcomes and limitations: TCRbeta clonality was increased in CVID versus healthy controls. T cell subpopulation sequencing would be needed to explain CVID clonality.

The CDR3 spans 15 residues. Germline loops: CDR1 DFQATT, CDR2 SNEGSKA (reference sequence). J was trimmed by 5 bases and V by 7 bases; bases with no gene match: 14. This clonotype was obtained from a person aged 18 to 75 in good health. This sequence joins TRBV20-1 and TRBJ2-5, with 9 bases fitting TRBD1. Sequencing was performed on peripheral blood mononuclear cells. Partial CDR3 DNA: TGCAGTGTGATACCCCCGGACAGGGGACTGGAGACC. Amino acids: CSVIPPDRGLET. The whole CDR3 sequence is CSVIPPDRGLETQYF.